This TCR beta chain was found in a study of blood T cells in healthy people across ages. PBMCs were isolated at a quantity of at least 7 million per sample. Next came a second PCR, run for about 7 to 12 cycles, which used a sample-barcoded 5' primer along with a J-beta primer mix. Tags on each cDNA molecule came from a template-switch adaptor with 12 random nucleotides. Each CDR3 protein is one row after TCRdb ran MiXCR on the 5' RACE reads. The sample shows hundreds of thousands of distinct CDR3 sequences, about 42% of them seen only once. The TCR was taken from a man aged 55-75 years in good health. Sequencing was carried out using blood.

CDR3 protein: CAIGRIRGTEAFF. CDR3 DNA: TGTGCCATCGGCCGTATCAGGGGCACTGAAGCTTTCTTT. This chain links TRBV10-3 with TRBJ1-1; possible D gene TRBD1, 6 bases. Germline CDR1 and CDR2: ENHRY and SYGVKD. The CDR3 totals 13 residues. V lost 8 bases to trimming and J lost 4 bases, with 14 bases between them.